Below, 22 T cell receptor beta chains from the same sample are listed, as sequenced in a study of cytomegalovirus exposure and HLA in healthy donors (dated by TCRdb to 2016 to 2017). The library was built by means of the immunoSEQ multiplex PCR assay. A mixture of 60 forward primers for TCR Vbeta segments and 13 reverse primers for TCR Jbeta segments was used in the multiplex PCR. TCRdb provides this immuneACCESS table in a form limited to in-frame rearrangements. Some clones are lacking; in checked studies, under half of them reflect an unresolved V gene, and why the rest are absent is not known. For this sample there are 110,000 to 150,000 clones; 75% to 85% appear just once. The biggest ten clones account for about 2.5% of the sample. Material: PBMCs. These TCRs come from a woman aged 18 to 35 in good health and CMV-seropositive.

The chain recombines TRBV19 with TRBJ1-1, with 10 positions matching TRBD1. The trim removed 5 bases at V and 5 bases at J, leaving 11 bases unmatched. CDR3 length equals 16 residues. Germline V gives CDR1 LNHDA, CDR2 SQIVND (reference sequence). The CDR3 loop reads CASSSPGQGKGTEAFF. CDR3 nucleotide sequence: TGTGCCAGTAGTTCCCCGGGACAGGGGAAGGGGACTGAAGCTTTCTTT.

The table lists this clone with a few counts. V usage is TRBV9 and J usage is TRBJ1-3; possible D gene TRBD1, 6 bases. The CDR3 sequence is 16 residues long. Germline V gives CDR1 SGDLS, CDR2 YYNGEE. V lost 0 bases, J lost 0 bases, and 10 bases lay in between. CDR3 in amino acids: CASSVEGVTSGNTIYF. DNA for the CDR3: TGTGCCAGCAGCGTAGAGGGGGTAACCTCTGGAAACACCATATATTTT.

The chain joins TRBV5-1 to TRBJ2-6; D is uncertain. V shed 2 bases and J shed 1 base, with 7 bases lying between them. The V gene's germline CDR1 is SGHRS and CDR2 YFSETQ. The CDR3 has 15 residues. The CDR3 spells CASSFRRSGANVLTF. As DNA, the CDR3 is TGCGCCAGCAGCTTTCGGCGGTCTGGGGCCAACGTCCTGACTTTC.

The rearrangement links TRBV6-1 to TRBJ1-5, with D unclear. This CDR3 region has 15 residues. V was clipped by 4 bases and J by 4 bases, with 14 bases between them. Germline values: CDR1 MNHNS, CDR2 SASEGT. CDR3 coding DNA: TGTGCCAGCAGTGGGGGAGCACCCCCGAATCAGCCCCAGCATTTT. Residues: CASSGGAPPNQPQHF.

V usage is TRBV18 and J usage is TRBJ1-4; 8 bases agree with TRBD1. This CDR3 has 16 amino acids. Germline V gene sequence: CDR1 KGHSH, CDR2 LQKENI. Trimming at V came to 4 bases and at J to 0 bases, leaving 4 bases not matched to a gene. Here the CDR3 DNA reads TGTGCCAGCTCACAGAACAGGGGGTCAACTAATGAAAAACTGTTTTTT. It specifies CASSQNRGSTNEKLFF.

The chain couples TRBV6-1 to TRBJ1-6; D possibly corresponds to TRBD1 (5 bases). This CDR3 contains 14 residues. V gave up 3 bases and J gave up 7 bases, with 10 bases separating them. CDR1 is MNHNS, CDR2 SASEGT, per germline. The DNA of the CDR3 is TGTGCCAGCAGTGAGGGACTGGTAAATTCACCCCTCCACTTT. Translating it yields CASSEGLVNSPLHF.

V gene TRBV21-1 combines with J gene TRBJ2-6; the DNA was not used to check the table's D call, TRBD1. TRBV21-1 is a documented pseudogene. The CDR3 has 20 residues. This chain's CDR3 is CASSRTLRDSHYSGANVLTF. The DNA for the CDR3 is TGTGCCAGCAGCAGAACACTCCGGGACAGCCATTACTCTGGGGCCAACGTCCTGACTTTC.

CDR3: CAWSVGEKAFF. Written as DNA, the CDR3 is TGTGCCTGGAGTGTCGGGGAAAAAGCTTTCTTT. V is TRBV30 and J is TRBJ1-1; D remains unclear. The CDR3 is made up of 11 amino acids. Trimming removed 0 bases at V and 9 bases at J, with 8 bases between. Germline values: CDR1 GTSNPN, CDR2 SVGIG (reference sequence).

This clone was seen only a few times. The chain is built from TRBV18 and TRBJ1-2; the D is unclear. Trimming took off 3 bases at V and 2 bases at J, with 16 bases between the two ends. There are 16 residues in the CDR3. The germline gives CDR1 KGHSH, CDR2 LQKENI. CDR3 sequence reads: CASSPQARGGNYGYTF. The CDR3, as DNA: TGTGCCAGCTCACCTCAAGCCCGGGGAGGCAACTATGGCTACACCTTC.

The chain employs TRBV6-5 and TRBJ1-1; D ambiguous. V lost 0 bases, J lost 11 bases, and 13 bases lay in between. The CDR3 covers 13 residues. Germline V gene data show CDR1 as MNHEY and CDR2 as SVGAGI. The CDR3 bases are TGTGCCAGCAGTTACTCGATGTTGGAGGCCGCTTTCTTT. Its translation is CASSYSMLEAAFF.

V usage is TRBV5-1 and J usage is TRBJ2-7, with D perhaps TRBD2 (7 bases). CDR1 and CDR2 from the germline V gene are SGHRS and YFSETQ. V was shortened by 3 bases and J by 0 bases, with 16 bases between the two germline ends. The CDR3 sequence is 16 residues long. CDR3 sequence reads: CASSSSGGGFSYEQYF. The CDR3 DNA sequence: TGCGCCAGCAGCTCGTCTGGCGGGGGCTTCTCCTACGAGCAGTACTTC.

The chain joins TRBV30 to TRBJ2-5, with a weak D call TRBD1 (5 bases). Germline CDR1 and CDR2: GTSNPN and SVGIG (reference sequence). V gave up 1 base and J gave up 2 bases, with 8 bases separating them. CDR3 length: 13 amino acids. The CDR3: CAWSDDRQETQYF. The CDR3 DNA follows: TGTGCCTGGAGTGACGACAGACAAGAGACCCAGTACTTC. The whole variable domain, filled in from reference TRBV30 and TRBJ2-5, reads SQTIHQWPATLVQPVGSPLSLECTVEGTSNPNLYWYRQAAGRGLQLLFYSVGIGQISSEVPQNLSASRPQDRQFILSSKKLLLSDSGFYLCAWSDDRQETQYFGPGTRLLVL.

This chain links TRBV5-8 with TRBJ2-7; perhaps TRBD2 as D (6 bases). Germline CDR1 SGHTS, CDR2 YDEGEE. The CDR3 is 14 amino acids. V lost 0 bases to trimming and J lost 7 bases, with 14 bases between them. The DNA for the CDR3 is TGTGCCAGCAGCTTGGTCCGGGGGACGGGAGAGCAGTACTTC. This codes for CASSLVRGTGEQYF.

V is TRBV7-7 and J is TRBJ2-3; 7 bases match TRBD1. The germline V gene has CDR1 SSHAT and CDR2 FNYEAQ (reference sequence). The CDR3 runs to 15 residues. The ends lost 3 bases at V and 5 bases at J; junction bases unmatched: 8. The CDR3 region is CASSLTTGSIDTQYF. CDR3 bases: TGTGCCAGCAGCTTGACGACAGGGTCAATAGATACGCAGTATTTT.

V and J are TRBV6-4 and TRBJ2-1, with TRBD2 matching over 10 bases. The germline CDR1 and CDR2 sequences are MRHNA and SNTAGT. The CDR3 is made up of 14 amino acids. V shed 3 bases and J 7 bases; nucleotides not matched to a gene: 3. The CDR3 loop is CASSEAGGRNEQFF. The CDR3 DNA follows: TGTGCCAGCAGTGAAGCGGGGGGGAGGAATGAGCAGTTCTTC.

The count of this clone is one. The genes are TRBV6-5 and TRBJ2-2; the D gene is possibly TRBD1 (6 bases). The CDR3 is 16 residues long. The V gene lost 1 base and the J gene lost 3 bases, with 12 bases spanning the gap. Germline-derived CDR1 and CDR2 are MNHEY and SVGAGI. Written as DNA, the CDR3 is TGTGCCAGCAGTTACTACCGGCCAGGGGACACCGGGGAGCTGTTTTTT. It specifies CASSYYRPGDTGELFF.

The chain uses TRBV7-8 and TRBJ1-2; D gene ambiguous. Germline CDR1 and CDR2: SGHVS and FQNEAQ. This CDR3 comprises 12 residues. The V end lost 3 bases, the J end lost 8 bases, and 10 bases lay between the germline ends. The CDR3 DNA is TGTGCCAGCAGCTTCTCGGGAGGGGGCTACACCTTC. It encodes CASSFSGGGYTF.

The gene calls are TRBV7-2 and TRBJ2-1; TRBD2 is a possible D gene (5 bases). The CDR3 loop spans 14 amino acids. Looked up from germline, CDR1 is SGHTA and CDR2 is FQGNSA. The ends were cut back, 0 bases at V and 8 bases at J, with 11 bases in the middle. The CDR3 region has the DNA TGTGCCAGCAGCTTAGCGGGCGGGTTACATGAGCAGTTCTTC. Protein sequence: CASSLAGGLHEQFF.

The rearrangement uses TRBV4-1 and TRBJ2-5; D is ambiguous. The CDR3 runs to 14 residues. Germline V CDR1 and CDR2: MGHRA, YSYEKL. Trimming removed 4 bases at V and 2 bases at J, with 11 bases between. The CDR3 loop is CASSPSGTQETQYF. The CDR3 DNA sequence: TGCGCCAGCAGCCCATCAGGTACTCAAGAGACCCAGTACTTC.

The rearrangement links TRBV7-9 to TRBJ1-5; 9 bases are shared with TRBD1. The CDR3 contains 14 residues. Germline CDR1 SEHNR, CDR2 FQNEAQ (reference sequence). The J segment lost 5 bases and the V segment lost 5 bases, leaving 4 bases of the junction unmatched. CDR3 region: CASSLGQGYQPQHF. CDR3 in DNA: TGTGCCAGCAGCCTGGGACAGGGCTATCAGCCCCAGCATTTT.

V gene TRBV6-1 combines with J gene TRBJ1-3; D might be TRBD1 (6 bases). Trimming stripped 3 bases from V and 5 bases from J, with 11 bases between. This CDR3 spans 14 amino acids. In germline, CDR1 is MNHNS, CDR2 SASEGT. CDR3 nucleotides: TGTGCCAGCAGTGATTTGGGGGCGAGAAACACCATATATTTT. Translated, it gives CASSDLGARNTIYF.

This clone was observed once. The CDR3 loop reads CASLPWPAEDNEQFF. CDR3 DNA: TGTGCCAGCCTCCCTTGGCCCGCGGAGGACAATGAGCAGTTCTTC. J is TRBJ2-1 and V is TRBV6-5; possibly TRBD2 for D (5 bases). With 8 bases removed from V and 5 bases from J, the gap between germline ends came to 19 bases. This CDR3 is 15 amino acids long. The germline V gene encodes CDR1 MNHEY and CDR2 SVGAGI.